Only a few counts were recorded for the clone carrying this TCR beta chain. Its antigen remains unknown. The data were obtained in a study of early T cells in non-severe SARS-CoV-2 infection. Overall study context: From unsorted whole blood, bulk RNA was sequenced, and the chains remained unpaired.

Attachment of unique molecular identifiers to individual cDNA molecules was performed. In TCRdb, the 5' RACE reads were re-called with MiXCR into one record per CDR3 protein. The sample includes around 28,000 distinct CDR3 sequences, approximately 6% of them seen just once. The germline V gene encodes CDR1 SGHTA and CDR2 FQGTGA. The CDR3 is 15 amino acids. V was clipped by 3 bases and J by 3 bases, with 14 bases between them. General study results and limits: VDJdb-based annotation leaned toward anti-spike CD8 responses and missed private and CD4 specificities.

Sequencing was carried out using whole blood. The V gene is TRBV7-3, the J gene TRBJ1-1, with a possible D match to TRBD1 (5 bases). The sequence came from an adult who was a healthcare worker with PCR-confirmed SARS-CoV-2 infection or an uninfected control (not recorded which). DNA for the CDR3: TGTGCCAGCAGCTTGGACAACTTTGGGGACACTGAAGCTTTCTTT. Its protein product is CASSLDNFGDTEAFF.